The clone carrying this TCR beta chain was observed once. The source of the sample is a study of blood T cell repertoires in COVID-19. The CDR3 spans 14 residues. The germline V gene has CDR1 MNHNS and CDR2 SASEGT. Trimming shortened V by 1 base and J by 4 bases, and 10 bases separated the two germline ends. Here immunoSEQ multiplex PCR was the method, and the copy in TCRdb shows in-frame clones only, minus some. The sample lists just under 20,000 clones, about 85% occurring once. Sequencing was done on a sample of peripheral blood. This TCR was recovered from a human donor with active COVID-19. The donor label of this sample is uncertain. This chain connects TRBV6-1 to TRBJ1-1; weak D call: TRBD1 (5 bases). CDR3: CASSEGRGGTEAFF. CDR3 DNA sequence: TGTGCCAGCAGTGAAGGAAGGGGAGGCACTGAAGCTTTCTTT.